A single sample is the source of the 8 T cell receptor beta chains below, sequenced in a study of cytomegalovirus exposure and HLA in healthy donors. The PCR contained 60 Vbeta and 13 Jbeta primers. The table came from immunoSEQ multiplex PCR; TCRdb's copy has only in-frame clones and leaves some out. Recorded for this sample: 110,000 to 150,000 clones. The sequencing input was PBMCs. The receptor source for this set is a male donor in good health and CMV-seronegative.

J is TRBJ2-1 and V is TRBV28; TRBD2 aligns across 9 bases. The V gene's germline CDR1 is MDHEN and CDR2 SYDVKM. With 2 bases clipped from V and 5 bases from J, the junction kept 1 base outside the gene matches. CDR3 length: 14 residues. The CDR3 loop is CASSLTSGHNEQFF. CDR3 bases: TGTGCCAGCAGTTTAACTAGCGGGCACAATGAGCAGTTCTTC.

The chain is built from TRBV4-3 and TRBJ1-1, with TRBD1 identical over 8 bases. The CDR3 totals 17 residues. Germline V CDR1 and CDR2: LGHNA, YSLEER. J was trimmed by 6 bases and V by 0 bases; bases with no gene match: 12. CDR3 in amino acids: CASSQDPPTGVYAEAFF. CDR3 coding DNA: TGCGCCAGCAGCCAAGATCCCCCGACAGGGGTGTACGCTGAAGCTTTCTTT.

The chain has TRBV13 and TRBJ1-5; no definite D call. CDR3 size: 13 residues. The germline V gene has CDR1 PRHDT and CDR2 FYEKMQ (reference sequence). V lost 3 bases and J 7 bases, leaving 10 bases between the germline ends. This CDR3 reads CASSFGESQPQHF. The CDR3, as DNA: TGTGCCAGCAGCTTTGGGGAGAGCCAGCCCCAGCATTTT.

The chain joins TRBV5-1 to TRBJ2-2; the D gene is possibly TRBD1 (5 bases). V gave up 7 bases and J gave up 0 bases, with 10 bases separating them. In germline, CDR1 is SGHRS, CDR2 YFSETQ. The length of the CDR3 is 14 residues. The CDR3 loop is CASREGANTGELFF. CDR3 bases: TGCGCCAGCCGCGAAGGGGCGAACACCGGGGAGCTGTTTTTT.

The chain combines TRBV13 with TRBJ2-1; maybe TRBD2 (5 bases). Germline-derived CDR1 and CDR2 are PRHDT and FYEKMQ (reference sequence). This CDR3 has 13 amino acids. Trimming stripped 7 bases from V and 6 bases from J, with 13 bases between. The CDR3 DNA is TGTGCCAGCACGGAAGGAGGAGGCAATGAGCAGTTCTTC. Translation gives CASTEGGGNEQFF. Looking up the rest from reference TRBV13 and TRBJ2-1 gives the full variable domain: AAGVIQSPRHLIKEKRETATLKCYPIPRHDTVYWYQQGPGQDPQFLISFYEKMQSDKGSIPDRFSAQQFSDYHSELNMSSLELGDSALYFCASTEGGGNEQFFGPGTRLTVL.

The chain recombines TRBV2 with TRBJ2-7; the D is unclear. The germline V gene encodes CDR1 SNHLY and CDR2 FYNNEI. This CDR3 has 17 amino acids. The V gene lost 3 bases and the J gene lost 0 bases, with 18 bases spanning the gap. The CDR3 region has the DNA TGTGCCAGCAGTGAGCCCGTAACAGTCGTTATCTCCTACGAGCAGTACTTC. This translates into CASSEPVTVVISYEQYF.

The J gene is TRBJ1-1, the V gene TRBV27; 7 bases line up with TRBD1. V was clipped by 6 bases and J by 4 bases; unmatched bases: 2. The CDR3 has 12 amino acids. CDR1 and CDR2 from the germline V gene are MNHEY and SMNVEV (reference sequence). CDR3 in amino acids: CASRAGGTEAFF. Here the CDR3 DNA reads TGTGCCAGCAGAGCAGGGGGCACTGAAGCTTTCTTT.

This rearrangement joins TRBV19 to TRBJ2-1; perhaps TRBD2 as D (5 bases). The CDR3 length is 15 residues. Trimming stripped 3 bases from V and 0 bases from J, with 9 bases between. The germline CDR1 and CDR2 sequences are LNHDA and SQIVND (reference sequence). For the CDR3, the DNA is TGTGCCAGTAGTATGGTAGGGAGCTCCTACAATGAGCAGTTCTTC. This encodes CASSMVGSSYNEQFF.